This T cell receptor (beta chain) comes out of a study of T cells in women clearing cervical HPV infection. Study at large: Cases' blood sampling followed lesion detection by median around 160 days (90 to 200).

Details on this clone: The read comes to an end 3 residues before the CDR3 does, leaving the germline J gene to fill in the end.

MY09/MY11 PCR detected cervical HPV DNA; dot-blot assigned genotypes. The CDR3 covers 15 residues. Per germline, CDR1 LNHDA and CDR2 SQIVND (reference sequence). V was clipped by 4 bases and J by 4 bases; unmatched bases: 6. TCR beta CDR3 amplified by multiplex PCR from roughly 1,100 ng genomic DNA. Generated by immunoSEQ multiplex PCR, the TCRdb table keeps only in-frame clones and is missing some. The sample's table shows around 29,000 clones. Material: blood buffy coat. The sequence came from a woman aged 18-69 years with a cervical HPV16 infection that either progressed to CIN3+ or cleared (not recorded which). V and J are TRBV19 and TRBJ1-2, with 10 positions matching TRBD1. The DNA read from the CDR3 is TGTGCCAGTAGTACTCCGGGACAGGGGAGCTATGGC. Protein: CASSTPGQGSYG. The entire CDR3 sequence reads CASSTPGQGSYGYTF.